The clone carrying this TCR beta chain was seen more than once but under ten times. This sample was taken from a study of T cells after yellow fever vaccination. Study background: Libraries from low-cell-number fractions were prepared with the SMART-Seq v4 Ultra Low Input RNA kit.

The V and J ends lost 5 bases and 4 bases respectively, with 8 bases between them. The CDR3 loop spans 13 amino acids. The germline gives CDR1 SGHTA, CDR2 FQGNSA. They built TCR cDNA with 5'RACE template switching, a step that put in a universal primer site and UMIs. TCRdb re-analysed the 5' RACE reads in MiXCR, keeping a single row per CDR3 protein. The data contain about 230,000 distinct CDR3 sequences, roughly 6.8% of them seen just once; the ten biggest clones take up about 1%. The TCR comes from a man younger than 45 who received the YFV17D yellow fever vaccine. Sample: CD4+ T cells sorted from PBMCs, taken on the day of the yellow fever booster vaccination. V usage is TRBV7-2 and J usage is TRBJ2-2, with a possible D match to TRBD2 (5 bases). The CDR3 spells CASSRGLTGELFF. In DNA, the CDR3 is TGTGCCAGCAGCAGAGGACTCACCGGGGAGCTGTTTTTT.